This T cell receptor (beta chain) derives from a study of molecular identifiers for immune sequencing clone quantification. This clonotype was counted at least ten times. Previously reported methods and listed TCR primers produced the bulk TCR libraries. TCRdb independently ran MiXCR on the PCR reads; one entry per CDR3 protein. The repertoire holds tens of thousands of distinct CDR3 sequences, with 20% to 30% as singletons. The V end lost 0 bases, the J end lost 3 bases, and 12 bases lay between the germline ends. CDR1 is LGHNA and CDR2 is YSLEER in the germline V gene. The CDR3 has 16 residues. Researchers sorted naive CD8 T cells as cells that were CD8+CD4-CCR7+CD45RA+.

The clonotype was recovered from a human donor in good health. Some libraries in this study had Jurkat cell RNA spiked in. The sample comprised naive CD8+ T cells from blood, with Jurkat cell RNA spiked in. Subset of the sample: FACS-sorted CD8+CD4-CCR7+CD45RA+ naive T cells. This chain connects TRBV4-3 to TRBJ1-5; D is uncertain. The DNA for the CDR3 is TGCGCCAGCAGCCAAGATTGGGTACAGAACAATCAGCCCCAGCATTTT. This translates into CASSQDWVQNNQPQHF.